A single sample is the source of the 4 T cell receptor beta chains below, sequenced in a study of blood T cell repertoires in COVID-19. Generated by immunoSEQ multiplex PCR, the TCRdb table keeps only in-frame clones and is missing some. The profile shows under 250,000 clones, around 85% of them singletons. The specimen sequenced was peripheral blood. The source is a man aged 50 to 60 with COVID-19, enrolled during active disease.

In this sample, this clone turned up once. Within the sample, other DNA sequences also encode this same CDR3. The chain combines TRBV6-5 with TRBJ1-1, with TRBD1 matching over 9 bases. This CDR3 comprises 14 residues. In germline, CDR1 is MNHEY, CDR2 SVGAGI. V lost 5 bases and J lost 3; bases outside the gene matches: 4. This CDR3 is CASSPDRGDTEAFF. Here the CDR3 DNA reads TGTGCCAGCAGTCCGGACAGGGGTGACACTGAAGCTTTCTTT.

The chain carries TRBV5-8 and TRBJ1-3, with unresolved D. The V end was cut by 0 bases, the J end by 2 bases, with 12 bases between. The germline gives CDR1 SGHTS, CDR2 YDEGEE. This CDR3 has 16 amino acids. The CDR3 region is CASSLVIQRTGNTIYF. For the CDR3, the DNA is TGTGCCAGCAGCTTGGTTATACAACGCACTGGAAACACCATATATTTT.

The chain recombines TRBV12-3 or TRBV12-4 with TRBJ2-7; TRBD1 matches 12 bases. V shed 5 bases and J 9 bases; nucleotides not matched to a gene: 5. The CDR3 is 13 amino acids. The CDR3 sequence: CASSGGQGAGQYF. The CDR3 DNA reads as TGTGCCAGCAGTGGGGGACAGGGGGCCGGGCAGTACTTC.

This clone came up once. The chain couples TRBV29-1 to TRBJ1-1; D not resolved. V lost 7 bases, J lost 5 bases, and 8 bases lay in between. Germline V CDR1 and CDR2: SQVTM, ANQGSEA. This CDR3 comprises 10 residues. The CDR3 is CSGGGTEAFF. The CDR3 bases are TGCAGCGGCGGAGGGACTGAAGCTTTCTTT.